A single sample gave rise to the 32 T cell receptor beta chains below, sequenced in a study of CXCR3-negative and CXCR3-positive naive CD8 T cells. Via 5' RACE with UMI labels, TRB cDNA libraries were prepared. Using the 5' RACE reads, TCRdb records one entry per CDR3 protein without DNA. Recorded for this sample: 50,000 to 65,000 distinct CDR3 sequences. Sequenced sample: naive CXCR3- CD8+ T cells from blood. Subset given: CD45RO-CCR7+CD27+CD95- naive CD8+ T cells lacking CXCR3 (TNR3-). The origin of the receptors is a human donor in good health. Some clones in this sample may be carry-over from other donors' samples.

The V gene is TRBV20-1, the J gene TRBJ2-3; the D gene TCRdb calls, TRBD2, cannot be checked with no DNA. This CDR3 region has 13 residues. Germline V gives CDR1 DFQATT, CDR2 SNEGSKA (reference sequence). CDR3 sequence reads: CSAPDWTQDTQYF.

The chain joins TRBV7-2 to TRBJ1-6; no DNA is available, so the TRBD1 call from TCRdb remains unchecked. The germline CDR1 and CDR2 sequences are SGHTA and FQGNSA. The CDR3 spans 16 residues. The CDR3 region is CASSLEPGANNSPLHF.

This sequence joins TRBV7-3 and TRBJ2-5; the D call of TRBD1 rests on TCRdb alone, since no DNA is present to check it. The CDR3 sequence is 16 residues long. CDR1 is SGHTA, CDR2 FQGTGA, per germline. CDR3 sequence reads: CASSLGGQGLGETQYF.

The chain carries TRBV15 and TRBJ1-2. CDR1 and CDR2 (germline): LNHNV, YYDKDF (reference sequence). This CDR3 comprises 17 residues. Here the CDR3 reads CATSRDKSRDGGHGYTF.

The chain uses TRBV7-9 and TRBJ1-1; TCRdb returns TRBD1, unconfirmable since there is no DNA. CDR1 is SEHNR and CDR2 is FQNEAQ in the germline V gene (reference sequence). This CDR3 contains 13 residues. CDR3 amino acids: CASSPTGITEAFF.

The V gene is TRBV4-3, the J gene TRBJ1-1; TCRdb's D gene call, TRBD1, goes unchecked for lack of DNA. The CDR3 runs to 13 residues. Germline CDR1 and CDR2: LGHNA and YSLEER. The CDR3 is CASSQGRGTLAFF.

This chain joins TRBV29-1 and TRBJ2-2; checking the TCRdb D call of TRBD1 is not possible without DNA. The CDR3 contains 14 residues. Per the germline V gene, CDR1 is SQVTM and CDR2 is ANQGSEA. CDR3 protein: CSVDRGANTGELFF.

This chain joins TRBV2 and TRBJ1-1. The CDR3 contains 15 residues. Germline V lookup: CDR1 SNHLY, CDR2 FYNNEI. The chain's CDR3 is CASSDWATMNTEAFF.

The genes are TRBV6-5 and TRBJ1-2; TCRdb's assignment of TRBD1 cannot be checked, as there is no DNA. The germline V gene has CDR1 MNHEY and CDR2 SVGAGI. The CDR3 totals 13 residues. The CDR3 reads CASSWTEAYGYTF.

The gene calls are TRBV5-5 and TRBJ2-5; checking the TCRdb D call of TRBD2 is not possible without DNA. CDR1 and CDR2 from the germline V gene are SGHKS and YYEKEE (reference sequence). CDR3 size: 16 residues. CDR3 region: CASSPLAGGPEETQYF.

This rearrangement joins TRBV7-2 to TRBJ1-2; absent DNA, TCRdb's TRBD1 call cannot be checked. The CDR3 has 14 residues. CDR1 is SGHTA, CDR2 FQGNSA, per germline. CDR3 in amino acids: CASSDLGQGFGYTF.

The rearrangement joins TRBV29-1 to TRBJ1-1. CDR1 SQVTM and CDR2 ANQGSEA come from the germline V gene. The CDR3 is 12 residues long. CDR3 residues: CSVVGGETEAFF.

The chain couples TRBV29-1 to TRBJ1-1. The CDR3 contains 11 residues. In germline, CDR1 is SQVTM, CDR2 ANQGSEA. This chain's CDR3 is CSVGQTTEAFF.

This chain uses TRBV7-7 with TRBJ2-3; TCRdb picks TRBD1, but there is no DNA to check that call. CDR3 length: 15 amino acids. Germline V gives CDR1 SSHAT, CDR2 FNYEAQ (reference sequence). CDR3 loop: CASSKTGTGTDTQYF.

This chain joins TRBV5-1 and TRBJ2-2; absent DNA, TCRdb's TRBD2 call cannot be checked. The CDR3 consists of 16 residues. Germline V gives CDR1 SGHRS, CDR2 YFSETQ. This CDR3 reads CASGQGTSGSGGELFF.

The gene calls are TRBV4-3 and TRBJ2-5. This CDR3 has 17 amino acids. Germline CDR1 LGHNA, CDR2 YSLEER. The CDR3 here is CASSQDLGGRIQETQYF.

This chain links TRBV20-1 with TRBJ2-7; the D call from TCRdb, TRBD1, cannot be confirmed without DNA. The germline V gene encodes CDR1 DFQATT and CDR2 SNEGSKA (reference sequence). The CDR3 is made up of 14 amino acids. CDR3 in amino acids: CSAREPGTGYEQYF.

This chain joins TRBV10-3 and TRBJ2-1; with no DNA, the TCRdb D assignment of TRBD2 cannot be verified. The CDR3 length is 15 residues. The germline gives CDR1 ENHRY, CDR2 SYGVKD. CDR3 sequence reads: CAIARGLAGGNEQFF.

The J gene is TRBJ1-3, the V gene TRBV7-9. CDR3 size: 11 residues. Germline V CDR1 and CDR2: SEHNR, FQNEAQ (reference sequence). CDR3 sequence reads: CASSFGNTIYF.

CDR3 region: CASSSDGLAGGTEQYF. The chain recombines TRBV13 with TRBJ2-7; TCRdb gives TRBD2 as the D gene, but with no DNA this cannot be confirmed. The length of the CDR3 is 16 residues. Germline V CDR1 and CDR2: PRHDT, FYEKMQ (reference sequence).

CDR3 amino acids: CSAPDTSRARIHNF. The J gene is TRBJ1-2, the V gene TRBV20-1; TCRdb's D call, TRBD1, is unchecked because there is no DNA. The germline V gene encodes CDR1 DFQATT and CDR2 SNEGSKA (reference sequence). There are 14 residues in the CDR3.

The rearrangement links TRBV12-3 or TRBV12-4 to TRBJ2-7. CDR3 size: 12 residues. The CDR3 here is CASSPTSHEQYF.

The V call is TRBV29-1, the J call TRBJ1-1. The CDR3 is 11 amino acids. Per germline, CDR1 SQVTM and CDR2 ANQGSEA. CDR3 in amino acids: CSTHSGAEAFF. The complete variable domain, with remaining parts taken from reference TRBV29-1 and TRBJ1-1, reads SAVISQKPSRDICQRGTSLTIQCQVDSQVTMMFWYRQQPGQSLTLIATANQGSEATYESGFVIDKFPISRPNLTFSTLTVSNMSPEDSSIYLCSTHSGAEAFFGQGTRLTVV.

This clonotype shows up as medium-sized (0.01 to 0.1%) by frequency. V and J are TRBV4-3 and TRBJ2-3. The V gene's germline CDR1 is LGHNA and CDR2 YSLEER. CDR3 length: 13 amino acids. The CDR3 loop is CASSQDSTDTQYF.

The chain carries TRBV20-1 and TRBJ2-7; TCRdb outputs TRBD1, but without DNA this stays unchecked. Per germline, CDR1 DFQATT and CDR2 SNEGSKA (reference sequence). The CDR3 runs to 16 residues. The CDR3 reads CSARDPLGTGTYEQYF.

V is TRBV4-3 and J is TRBJ2-1; TCRdb reports TRBD1, a call that lacks DNA to check it against. Germline CDR1 reads LGHNA; CDR2 reads YSLEER. The CDR3 consists of 13 residues. The CDR3 region is CASSQGTIDEQFF.

J is TRBJ2-7 and V is TRBV19. The CDR3 extends over 13 amino acids. In germline, CDR1 is LNHDA, CDR2 SQIVND (reference sequence). The CDR3 is CASSMRPAYEQYF.

This chain connects TRBV6-5 to TRBJ2-7; TCRdb lists TRBD1, though no DNA is available to test this call. Germline loops: CDR1 MNHEY, CDR2 SVGAGI. This CDR3 comprises 13 residues. The CDR3 region is CAAGAGGTYEQYF.

The chain combines TRBV14 with TRBJ2-1; TCRdb indicates TRBD2, and absent DNA this call remains unverified. The CDR3 sequence is 14 residues long. Germline CDR1 and CDR2: SGHDN and FVKESK. This CDR3 is CASSSGLAALEQFF. The full variable domain, in which reference TRBV14 and TRBJ2-1 provide the parts outside the CDR3, is EAGVTQFPSHSVIEKGQTVTLRCDPISGHDNLYWYRRVMGKEIKFLLHFVKESKQDESGMPNNRFLAERTGGTYSTLKVQPAELEDSGVYFCASSSGLAALEQFFGPGTRLTVL.

V usage is TRBV12-5 and J usage is TRBJ2-3; TCRdb outputs TRBD2, but without DNA this stays unchecked. In germline, CDR1 is LGHNT, CDR2 FRNRAP. The CDR3 has 16 residues. CDR3: CASGLVGEVGTDTQYF.

V is TRBV20-1 and J is TRBJ2-1; TCRdb names TRBD1, which stays unverified in the absence of DNA. Germline V CDR1 and CDR2: DFQATT, SNEGSKA (reference sequence). The CDR3 contains 15 residues. The CDR3 here is CSARPPGGGGNEQFF.

The chain couples TRBV28 to TRBJ2-5; absent DNA, TCRdb's TRBD1 call cannot be checked. Germline V gives CDR1 MDHEN, CDR2 SYDVKM. CDR3 length: 15 amino acids. CDR3 protein: CASSPLRDLQETQYF.